This TCR beta chain was observed in a study of shared clonotypes between healthy human individuals. Study information: With ages of 18 to 49, the donors were two women and a few men. CD4 naive and CD4 memory each took three plates per donor, while CD8 naive took two and CD8 memory one.

V was pared by 2 bases and J by 6 bases, with 13 bases between. The CDR3 is 14 amino acids. CDR1 and CDR2 from the germline V gene are MGHDK and SYGVNS. Donors, healthy HIV-negative adults, lacked recent acute infections or vaccinations. In the sorted-subset replicate PCRs, around 0.2 ug DNA, 25,000 to 30,000 T cell genomes, was used. Profiled with immunoSEQ multiplex PCR; TCRdb holds only in-frame clones, not every one. This sample carries hundreds of thousands of clones, 87% of them seen once, and the ten largest clones take 15% to 20%. The sample taken for sequencing was memory CD8+ T cells sorted from blood. Subset in this sample: CD45RO+ cells pooled with CCR7-negative TemRA cells. The gene calls are TRBV25-1 and TRBJ1-1; D perhaps matches TRBD1 (5 bases). The receptor was derived from a man between 18 and 29 years old in good health. CDR3 loop: CASSEAWGEAEAFF. The DNA for the CDR3 is TGTGCCAGCAGTGAAGCTTGGGGGGAGGCTGAAGCTTTCTTT.